This is a list of T cell receptor beta chains from one sample in a study of T-cell memory formation after mild COVID-19. TCRdb processed the 5' RACE reads anew with MiXCR; each CDR3 protein has one entry. The sample lists 400,000 to 500,000 distinct CDR3 sequences, over 15% occurring once. Sequencing used PBMCs or a T cell subset sorted from them (not recorded which). Source of these receptors: an adult woman who had mild COVID-19 (a few samples of this study predate the infection). Cell type and time point are not known. CDR3s include the opening cysteine and the closing phenylalanine or tryptophan. Each record gives: CDR3 protein, V gene.

cdr3_aa: CAISGGVDGYTF; v_call: TRBV10-3
cdr3_aa: CAWRGQNTDTQYF; v_call: TRBV30
cdr3_aa: CASRPYGALYEQYF; v_call: TRBV5-4
cdr3_aa: CASGPRGSESEQFF; v_call: TRBV5-1
cdr3_aa: CASKRAGGYTF; v_call: TRBV19
cdr3_aa: CASSQRGNEADTQYF; v_call: TRBV4-3
cdr3_aa: CASSGLTGTTDTQYF; v_call: TRBV2
cdr3_aa: CATSRGYGSGMTETQYF; v_call: TRBV15
cdr3_aa: CASSRSLSGGGTDTQYF; v_call: TRBV7-9
cdr3_aa: CASSQDSREVETQYF; v_call: TRBV4-2
cdr3_aa: CASSLEPDSPNSPLHF; v_call: TRBV6-5
cdr3_aa: CASSGSGWDYEQYF; v_call: TRBV6-2/TRBV6-3
cdr3_aa: CASSQAGGLSNEQFF; v_call: TRBV6-2/TRBV6-3
cdr3_aa: CASSSGGVWGLSSETQYF; v_call: TRBV11-3
cdr3_aa: CASSQDRSYGYTF; v_call: TRBV14
cdr3_aa: CASSLGGGVFTDTQYF; v_call: TRBV7-6
cdr3_aa: CASTQPPGNTGELFF; v_call: TRBV6-1
cdr3_aa: CASSYSQGLGTNEKLFF; v_call: TRBV6-6
cdr3_aa: CASSVEGSEQYF; v_call: TRBV2
cdr3_aa: CASSSLGLAENNEQFF; v_call: TRBV7-2
cdr3_aa: CSAFQTYEQYF; v_call: TRBV20-1
cdr3_aa: CASRGRGGYGYTF; v_call: TRBV7-2
cdr3_aa: CASSQVGGGAYETQYF; v_call: TRBV4-1
cdr3_aa: CASSLGPAGNTIYF; v_call: TRBV5-1
cdr3_aa: CASSEFSRQNIQYF; v_call: TRBV6-1
cdr3_aa: CASSQRAGGVTEAFF; v_call: TRBV4-3
cdr3_aa: CASRREGQDDSGANVLTF; v_call: TRBV12-3/TRBV12-4
cdr3_aa: CASSVEAGGWTYNEQFF; v_call: TRBV9
cdr3_aa: CASSIQGHGYTF; v_call: TRBV19
cdr3_aa: CASSDTAITGELFF; v_call: TRBV6-4
cdr3_aa: CASSFDGTNTGELFF; v_call: TRBV7-3
cdr3_aa: CASSQEQPSPLHF; v_call: TRBV4-1
cdr3_aa: CASSLDQSARAGNTIYF; v_call: TRBV11-3
cdr3_aa: CASSAPTGQANYEQYF; v_call: TRBV5-1
cdr3_aa: CASSQEMGLAGGLEQFF; v_call: TRBV4-1
cdr3_aa: CASSGSGWASDGYTF; v_call: TRBV9
cdr3_aa: CASSLANAVDTQYF; v_call: TRBV12-3/TRBV12-4
cdr3_aa: CASRRPGEKLFF; v_call: TRBV27
cdr3_aa: CASSLGTGGSPLHF; v_call: TRBV7-3
cdr3_aa: CASSFSTGLETQYF; v_call: TRBV7-6
cdr3_aa: CASSERPNSPLHF; v_call: TRBV4-1
cdr3_aa: CASNRGGEQETQYF; v_call: TRBV5-1
cdr3_aa: CASVTMGQRGEGYTF; v_call: TRBV19
cdr3_aa: CAWNRKGGALIGYTF; v_call: TRBV30
cdr3_aa: CASSKGQSDLYGYTF; v_call: TRBV9
cdr3_aa: CASSQEGGGTETQYF; v_call: TRBV3-1
cdr3_aa: CASSPTHGEVYEQYF; v_call: TRBV5-1
cdr3_aa: CSVGGLVAEQFF; v_call: TRBV29-1
cdr3_aa: CASNTGTGLFF; v_call: TRBV2
cdr3_aa: CASSLEGGLAEAFF; v_call: TRBV7-9